A single sample gave rise to the 14 T cell receptor beta chains below, sequenced in a study of tumour-infiltrating T cells in Burkitt lymphoma. TCRdb's copy holds only in-frame clones and misses some; the assay was immunoSEQ multiplex PCR. The data hold fewer than 8,500 clones, with 65% to 75% observed a single time. The specimen sequenced was tumor tissue. The source of these receptors is a human donor with diffuse large B-cell lymphoma.

This sequence joins TRBV6-1 and TRBJ2-1; 10 nucleotides match TRBD2. V lost 1 base to trimming and J lost 2 bases; unmatched junction nucleotides: 5. The germline V gene has CDR1 MNHNS and CDR2 SASEGT. The length of the CDR3 is 17 residues. CDR3 loop: CASSEGLAGDTYNEQFF. CDR3 nucleotide sequence: TGTGCCAGCAGTGAAGGGCTAGCGGGGGACACCTACAATGAGCAGTTCTTC.

This chain joins TRBV5-1 and TRBJ2-5; 9 bases match TRBD1. The CDR3 sequence is 17 residues long. Germline V gives CDR1 SGHRS, CDR2 YFSETQ. V shed 0 bases, J shed 2 bases, and the junction held 8 bases outside the gene matches. The CDR3 DNA reads TGCGCCAGCAGCTTGGCCCCCGGGACAGGGTGGCAAGAGACCCAGTACTTC. Protein: CASSLAPGTGWQETQYF.

This rearrangement joins TRBV7-2 to TRBJ2-3; maybe TRBD2 (5 bases). V dropped 5 bases and J dropped 1 base, with 13 bases sitting between them. This CDR3 contains 15 residues. Germline assignment: CDR1 SGHTA and CDR2 FQGNSA. For the CDR3, the DNA is TGTGCCAGCAGCGGGTCGGGGTCTCGCACAGATACGCAGTATTTT. This codes for CASSGSGSRTDTQYF.

The chain joins TRBV4-3 to TRBJ1-3, with 7 positions matching TRBD1. V lost 3 bases, J lost 4 bases, and 6 bases stayed unmatched. The CDR3 covers 15 residues. In germline, CDR1 is LGHNA, CDR2 YSLEER. CDR3 sequence: CASSHTGEPGNTIYF. The CDR3 nucleotides read TGCGCCAGCAGCCATACAGGGGAGCCGGGAAACACCATATATTTT.

The chain links TRBV5-1 to TRBJ2-5, with D perhaps matching TRBD2 (5 bases). CDR1 is SGHRS and CDR2 is YFSETQ in the germline V gene. The CDR3 is 13 amino acids. V lost 3 bases and J lost 2, with 8 bases in between. The CDR3 sequence is CASSWTGQETQYF. CDR3 nucleotides: TGCGCCAGCAGCTGGACTGGACAAGAGACCCAGTACTTC.

The genes are TRBV7-9 and TRBJ1-1, with 11 nucleotides matching TRBD1. CDR3 length: 14 residues. Germline V lookup: CDR1 SEHNR, CDR2 FQNEAQ (reference sequence). Germline trimming cut 5 bases from V and 5 bases from J; bases unmatched to any gene: 4. The CDR3 coding sequence is TGTGCCAGCAGCATCCGGGACAGGGGGACTGAAGCTTTCTTT. Its protein is CASSIRDRGTEAFF.

V is TRBV2 and J is TRBJ2-1; possible D gene TRBD2, 6 bases. With 4 bases removed from V and 6 bases from J, the gap between germline ends came to 10 bases. Per germline, CDR1 SNHLY and CDR2 FYNNEI. This CDR3 has 13 residues. The CDR3 coding sequence is TGTGCCAGCAGTGGGGGGGAGCTCAATGAGCAGTTCTTC. Protein: CASSGGELNEQFF.

This rearrangement joins TRBV7-9 to TRBJ2-3; D unclear. V shed 4 bases and J shed 4 bases, with 6 bases lying between them. The length of the CDR3 is 12 residues. Looked up from germline, CDR1 is SEHNR and CDR2 is FQNEAQ (reference sequence). CDR3 DNA sequence: TGTGCCAGCAGCTACTCCCCAGATACGCAGTATTTT. Translation: CASSYSPDTQYF.

V usage is TRBV10-1 and J usage is TRBJ1-1; TRBD1 aligns across 11 bases. V gave up 0 bases and J gave up 6 bases; unmatched junction bases: 6. Germline V gene data show CDR1 as WNHNN and CDR2 as SYGVQD (reference sequence). The CDR3 contains 16 residues. The CDR3: CASSESPGTGGSEAFF. The CDR3 coding sequence is TGCGCCAGCAGTGAGTCTCCCGGGACAGGGGGTTCTGAAGCTTTCTTT.

This clone is large within its sample. This sequence joins TRBV29-1 and TRBJ2-2, with D perhaps TRBD2 (5 bases). The CDR3 loop spans 12 amino acids. Germline V gene data show CDR1 as SQVTM and CDR2 as ANQGSEA. The ends were cut back, 6 bases at V and 5 bases at J, with 10 bases in the middle. DNA of the CDR3: TGCAGCGTGGGAGAAAGGACCGGGGAGCTGTTTTTT. This translates into CSVGERTGELFF.

This CDR3 reads CASSPDRPYGEQYF. The DNA for the CDR3 is TGTGCCAGCAGCCCGGACAGGCCCTACGGGGAGCAGTACTTC. The chain couples TRBV5-8 to TRBJ2-7, with TRBD1 identical over 7 bases. The CDR3 has 14 residues. In germline, CDR1 is SGHTS, CDR2 YDEGEE. V lost 4 bases to trimming and J lost 7 bases; unmatched junction nucleotides: 11. Variable domain in full (rest from reference TRBV5-8 and TRBJ2-7): EAGVTQSPTHLIKTRGQQATLRCSPISGHTSVYWYQQALGLGLQFLLWYDEGEERNRGNFPPRFSGRQFPNYSSELNVNALELEDSALYLCASSPDRPYGEQYFGPGTRLTVT.

The V call is TRBV4-1, the J call TRBJ2-7; 7 bases align to TRBD1. The trim removed 0 bases at V and 4 bases at J, leaving 6 bases unmatched. The germline V gene encodes CDR1 MGHRA and CDR2 YSYEKL. This CDR3 region has 15 residues. The DNA of the CDR3 is TGCGCCAGCAGCCAAGAGGGGACAGTACTTTACGAGCAGTACTTC. It codes for CASSQEGTVLYEQYF.

This clone was picked up a small number of times. This sequence joins TRBV2 and TRBJ1-6, with D perhaps matching TRBD1 (6 bases). The CDR3 has 14 residues. Deletions cut 10 bases from V and 6 bases from J, with 16 bases between. Germline assignment: CDR1 SNHLY and CDR2 FYNNEI. This CDR3 is CAIRQDAPNSPLHF. CDR3 coding DNA: TGTGCCATACGACAGGATGCCCCTAATTCACCCCTCCACTTT.

The chain links TRBV9 to TRBJ1-1; D remains ambiguous. Trimming took 1 base from V and 0 from J, leaving 13 bases between them. The CDR3 sequence is 16 residues long. Germline CDR1 reads SGDLS; CDR2 reads YYNGEE. The DNA for the CDR3 is TGTGCCAGCAGCGTAAGTTTCCAGGCATTGAACACTGAAGCTTTCTTT. Encoded protein: CASSVSFQALNTEAFF.